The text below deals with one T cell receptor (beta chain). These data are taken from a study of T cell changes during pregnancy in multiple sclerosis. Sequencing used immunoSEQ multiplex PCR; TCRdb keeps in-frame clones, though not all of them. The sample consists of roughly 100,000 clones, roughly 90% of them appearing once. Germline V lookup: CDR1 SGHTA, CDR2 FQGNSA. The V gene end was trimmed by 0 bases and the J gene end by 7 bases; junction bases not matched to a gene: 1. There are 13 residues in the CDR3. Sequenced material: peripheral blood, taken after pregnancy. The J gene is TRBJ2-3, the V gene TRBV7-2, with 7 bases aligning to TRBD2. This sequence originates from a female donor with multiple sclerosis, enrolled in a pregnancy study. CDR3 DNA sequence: TGTGCCAGCAGCTTAGCGGGGGGGAATACGCAGTATTTT. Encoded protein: CASSLAGGNTQYF.